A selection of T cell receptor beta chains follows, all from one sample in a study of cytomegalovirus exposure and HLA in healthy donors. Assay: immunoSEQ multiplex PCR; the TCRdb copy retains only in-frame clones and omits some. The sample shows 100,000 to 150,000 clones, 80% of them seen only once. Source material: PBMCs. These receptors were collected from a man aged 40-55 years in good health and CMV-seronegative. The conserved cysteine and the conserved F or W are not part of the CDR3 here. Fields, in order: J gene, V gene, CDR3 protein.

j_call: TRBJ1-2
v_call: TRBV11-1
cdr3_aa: ASSPGGEYGYT

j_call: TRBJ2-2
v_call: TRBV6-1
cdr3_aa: ASSDFGFNTGELF

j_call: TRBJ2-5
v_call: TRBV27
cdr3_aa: ATPRTSGETQY

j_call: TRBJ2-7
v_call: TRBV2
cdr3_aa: ASSVTRVLAVQY

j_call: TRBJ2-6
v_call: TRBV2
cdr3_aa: ATKPGQGVGGANVPT

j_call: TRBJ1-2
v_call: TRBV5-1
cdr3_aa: ASSLDTQGNDGYT

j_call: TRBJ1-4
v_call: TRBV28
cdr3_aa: ASSAGQYNEKLF

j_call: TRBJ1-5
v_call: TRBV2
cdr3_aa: ASTRTGNQPQH

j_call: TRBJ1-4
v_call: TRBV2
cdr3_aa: ASRRAAGGEKLF

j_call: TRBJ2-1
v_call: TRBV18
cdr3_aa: ASSPTSGEYNEQF

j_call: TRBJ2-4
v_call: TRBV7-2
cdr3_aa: ASSLVQKNIQY

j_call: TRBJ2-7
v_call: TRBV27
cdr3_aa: ASSPGQVSYEQY

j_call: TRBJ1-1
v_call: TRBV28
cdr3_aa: ASRRETGENTEAF

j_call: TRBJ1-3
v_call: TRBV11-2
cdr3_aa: ASSPGGKGSGNTIY

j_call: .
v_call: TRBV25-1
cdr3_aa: ASSRTTGIGYEQY

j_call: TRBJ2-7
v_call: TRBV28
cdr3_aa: ASNPGQGYEQY

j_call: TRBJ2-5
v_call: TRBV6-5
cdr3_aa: ASSRGGSYQETQY

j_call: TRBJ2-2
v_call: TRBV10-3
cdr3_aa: AISESTGRAFGGELF

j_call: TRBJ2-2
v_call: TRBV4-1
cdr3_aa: ASSPAGTTIWELF

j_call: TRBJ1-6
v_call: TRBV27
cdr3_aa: ASSQGFKDSPLH

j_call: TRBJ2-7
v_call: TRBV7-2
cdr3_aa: ASSISGRGYEQY

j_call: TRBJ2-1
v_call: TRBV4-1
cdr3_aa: ASSQDKGRAEHSYNEQF

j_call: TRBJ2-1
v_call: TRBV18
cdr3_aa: ASSPPARVTYNEQF

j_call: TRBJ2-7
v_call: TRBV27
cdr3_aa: ASSSQGIEQY

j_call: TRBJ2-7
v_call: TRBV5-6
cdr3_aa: ASSPGGGGYEQY

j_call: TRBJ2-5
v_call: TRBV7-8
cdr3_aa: ASSLARFRDSRKETQY

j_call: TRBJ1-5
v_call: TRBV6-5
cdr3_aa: ASSSTGGRNQPQH

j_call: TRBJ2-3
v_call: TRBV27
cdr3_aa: ASSLGGTDTQY

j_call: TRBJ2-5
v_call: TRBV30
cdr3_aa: AWSTEETQY

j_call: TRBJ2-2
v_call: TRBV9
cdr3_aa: ASSGLRASGELF

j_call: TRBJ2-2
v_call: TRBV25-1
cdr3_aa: ASSGLFTGELF

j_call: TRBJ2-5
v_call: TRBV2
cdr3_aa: ASSHPGQGAGEQY

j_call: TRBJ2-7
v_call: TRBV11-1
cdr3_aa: ASSALDRGGEQY

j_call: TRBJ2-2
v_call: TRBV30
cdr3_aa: ALGQGPGELF

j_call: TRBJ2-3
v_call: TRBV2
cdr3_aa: ASSLVVDTQY

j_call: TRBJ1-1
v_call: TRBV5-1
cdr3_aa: ASSLDGRRGDTEAF

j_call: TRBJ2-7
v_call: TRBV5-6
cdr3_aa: ASKYRGGDEQY

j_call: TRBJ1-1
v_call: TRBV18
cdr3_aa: ASSPRTAQDTEAF

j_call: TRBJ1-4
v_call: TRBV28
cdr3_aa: ASSPRQGTNEKLF

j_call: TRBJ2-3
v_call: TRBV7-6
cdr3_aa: ASSPPAGDTQY